A selection of T cell receptor beta chains follows, all from one sample in a study of glioma-infiltrating T cells. TCRdb re-called the multiplex PCR reads with MiXCR, one entry per CDR3 protein. The data show approximately 400,000 distinct CDR3 sequences, with about 40% seen just once and around 12% held by the top ten. The sample taken for sequencing was glioma tissue, nonneoplastic brain tissue, or PBMCs (not recorded which). Receptors were obtained from a human donor with low-grade glioma or glioblastoma, undergoing nonglioma brain surgery, or in good health (not recorded which). Both conserved end residues are part of each CDR3. A D gene is named only where the DNA matches it firmly. Part of the rows lack a size; the others show once, few, many or a class for expanded clones.

TRBV6-2/TRBV6-3	TRBJ2-1	.	.	TGTGCCAGCAGTTACAACCTAGGCAATGAGCAGCTCTTC	CASSYNLGNEQLF
TRBV7-6	TRBJ2-3	TRBD1	.	TGTGCTAGCGGTTCAACAGGGGGCCCAGATACGCAGTATTTT	CASGSTGGPDTQYF
TRBV27	TRBJ2-3	TRBD2	.	TGTGCCAGCAGTCCCGCCCGGGTTAGCGGGACCCCAGATACGCAGTATTTT	CASSPARVSGTPDTQYF
TRBV6-1	TRBJ1-1	.	many	TGTGCCAGCAGTTACCCTCTCGGGGGAGGGAACACTGAAGCTTTCTTT	CASSYPLGGGNTEAFF
TRBV29-1	TRBJ1-1	.	.	TGCAGCGGTGGTGCCGAAGCTTTCTTT	CSGGAEAFF
TRBV5-1	TRBJ1-6	.	.	TGCGCCAGCAGCTTGGTATCGCGGTCTAATTCACCCCTCCACTTT	CASSLVSRSNSPLHF
TRBV3-1	TRBJ1-1	.	.	TGTGCCAGCACCCAGGGACTGGTGGCTTTCTTT	CASTQGLVAFF
TRBV7-2	TRBJ1-1	.	few	TGTGCCAGCAGCTTAAGGGGGGTGATGAGCACTGAAGCTTTCTTT	CASSLRGVMSTEAFF
TRBV18	TRBJ2-7	.	.	TGTGCCAGCTCACCAACTACAGGCCTTGACGAGCAGTACTTC	CASSPTTGLDEQYF
TRBV4-2	TRBJ2-5	.	few	TGTGCCAGCAGCCAAGATGAGGGACTCACGCAGTACTTC	CASSQDEGLTQYF
TRBV7-3	TRBJ1-5	.	.	TGTGCCAGCAGCTTAGAATTTGGATGGCCCCAGCATTTT	CASSLEFGWPQHF
TRBV4-2	TRBJ2-5	.	.	TGTGCCAGCAGCCCACCGGGCACGGAGACCCAGTACTTC	CASSPPGTETQYF
TRBV27	TRBJ2-1	TRBD2	once	TGTGCCAGCAGTTTATCTGGAAGGGAGGCGGGGGGGAGCTCCTACAATGAGCAGTTCTTC	CASSLSGREAGGSSYNEQFF
TRBV4-1	TRBJ2-7	TRBD1	.	TGCACCAGCAGCCAAGGGACAGGGGATTATCACGAGCAGTACTTC	CTSSQGTGDYHEQYF
TRBV20-1	TRBJ2-3	TRBD2	many	TGCAGTGCTTTAGATAGCGGGAGGAATATTGCAGATACGCAGTATTTT	CSALDSGRNIADTQYF
TRBV20-1	TRBJ2-7	TRBD2	few	TGCAGTGCTCGTGGTGGACTAGCGGAGAAGTATCACGAGCAGTACTTC	CSARGGLAEKYHEQYF
TRBV6-1	TRBJ2-2	TRBD2	.	TGTGCCAGCACCTTGGGGACTAGTAATACCGGGGAGCTGTTTTTT	CASTLGTSNTGELFF
TRBV7-2	TRBJ1-5	.	many	TGTGCCAGCAGCTTTGGGGGTGGGTCCAATCAGCCCCAGCATTTT	CASSFGGGSNQPQHF
TRBV28	TRBJ1-5	.	.	TGTGCCAGCAGTTTAAGTCCGTATAGCAATCAGCCCCAGCATTTT	CASSLSPYSNQPQHF
TRBV7-6	TRBJ2-7	.	.	TGTGCCAGCAGCGCCACCACAGGGTACGAGCAGTACTTC	CASSATTGYEQYF
TRBV6-6	TRBJ2-3	.	.	TGTGCCAGCAGTTTACTCCCGCTGGCGGAAAAATCAGATACGCAGTATTTT	CASSLLPLAEKSDTQYF
TRBV5-1	TRBJ1-1	.	.	TGCGCCAGCAGCTTGCTGCCGGGGCGGAACACTGAAGCTCTCTTT	CASSLLPGRNTEALF
TRBV6-1	TRBJ2-7	.	.	TGTGCGACCTCACGGGGGCCTTCCTACGAGCAGTACTTC	CATSRGPSYEQYF
TRBV7-6	TRBJ2-7	.	.	TGTGCCAGCAGCCACCGCGGACTCCTCGGGGAGCAGTACTTC	CASSHRGLLGEQYF
TRBV18	TRBJ1-3	.	.	TGTGCCAGCTCACCTAGCGTTACTTCTGGAAACACCATATATTTT	CASSPSVTSGNTIYF
TRBV7-2	TRBJ2-5	TRBD2	.	TGTGCCGCGACTAGCGGGAGTCGGCTGGAGACCCAGTACTTC	CAATSGSRLETQYF
TRBV6-1	TRBJ2-7	.	many	TGTGCCAGCAGTGGTACAACCTCCGGGCGAGCCTACGAGCAGTACTTC	CASSGTTSGRAYEQYF
TRBV6-5	TRBJ2-3	TRBD1	few	TGTGCCAGCAGCCCGACAGGGATTAACACAGATACGCAGTATTTT	CASSPTGINTDTQYF
TRBV20-1	TRBJ2-5	.	few	TGCAGTGCTAGCGGACACCTCCAAGAGACCCAGTACTTC	CSASGHLQETQYF
TRBV20-1	TRBJ2-5	.	.	TGCAGTGCCATCCGCGAAAGGTACCAAGAGACCCAGTACTTC	CSAIRERYQETQYF
TRBV7-9	TRBJ2-7	.	.	TGTGCCAGCAGCCCTGGACGGCAATCCTACGAGCAGTACTTC	CASSPGRQSYEQYF
TRBV10-3	TRBJ1-5	.	.	TGTGCCATCAGTGATAGGGGAAATCAGCCCCAGCATTTT	CAISDRGNQPQHF
TRBV19	TRBJ1-5	.	few	TGTGCCAGTAGTATAGTTTCAGCGGGGAATCAGCCCCAGCATTTT	CASSIVSAGNQPQHF
TRBV20-1	TRBJ2-7	TRBD2	.	TGCAGTGCCCTAAGCGAGCGGGGCGACGAGCAGTACTTC	CSALSERGDEQYF
TRBV4-3	TRBJ2-7	.	few	TGCGCCAGCAGCCAAGATAGGTCCAACAGGTACTACGAGCAGTACTTC	CASSQDRSNRYYEQYF
TRBV4-1	TRBJ1-1	.	few	TGCGCCAGCAGCCACATACGTGGGAACACTGAAGCTTTCTTT	CASSHIRGNTEAFF
TRBV20-1	TRBJ2-1	TRBD2	.	TGCAGTGCTCTCCTAGCGGGATCGTACGAGCAGTTCTTC	CSALLAGSYEQFF
TRBV7-9	TRBJ2-5	.	.	TGTGCCAGCAGCCCCAAGCGTCCCCCGGGAGAGACCCAGTACTTC	CASSPKRPPGETQYF
TRBV7-2	TRBJ1-5	.	.	TGTGCCAGCAGCTTTGTAGGGCCGAACAATCAGCCCCAGCATTTT	CASSFVGPNNQPQHF
TRBV24-1	TRBJ2-1	.	.	TGTGCCACCAGTCATAAATCTACACCGCTGGGAGAGCAGTTCTTC	CATSHKSTPLGEQFF